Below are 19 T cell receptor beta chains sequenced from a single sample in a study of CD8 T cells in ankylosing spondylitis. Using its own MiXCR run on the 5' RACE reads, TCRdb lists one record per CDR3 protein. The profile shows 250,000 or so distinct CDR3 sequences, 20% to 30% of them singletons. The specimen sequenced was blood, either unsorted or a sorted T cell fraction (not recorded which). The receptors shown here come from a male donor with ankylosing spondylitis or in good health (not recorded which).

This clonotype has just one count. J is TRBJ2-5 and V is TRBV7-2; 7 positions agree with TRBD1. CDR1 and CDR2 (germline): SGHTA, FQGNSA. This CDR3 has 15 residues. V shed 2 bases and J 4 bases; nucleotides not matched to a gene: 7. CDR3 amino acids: CASSLLYPGGETQYF. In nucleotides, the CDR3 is TGTGCCAGCAGCTTATTATATCCAGGGGGAGAGACCCAGTACTTC. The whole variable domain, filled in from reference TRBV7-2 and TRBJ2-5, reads GAGVSQSPSNKVTEKGKDVELRCDPISGHTALYWYRQSLGQGLEFLIYFQGNSAPDKSGLPSDRFSAERTGGSVSTLTIQRTQQEDSAVYLCASSLLYPGGETQYFGPGTRLLVL.

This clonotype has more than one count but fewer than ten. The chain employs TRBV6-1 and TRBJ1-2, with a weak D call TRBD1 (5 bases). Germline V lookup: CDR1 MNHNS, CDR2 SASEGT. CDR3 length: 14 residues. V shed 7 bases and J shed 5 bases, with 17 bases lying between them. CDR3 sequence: CASTPPRDGYGYTF. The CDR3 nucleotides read TGTGCCAGCACCCCCCCCCGGGACGGATATGGCTACACCTTC.

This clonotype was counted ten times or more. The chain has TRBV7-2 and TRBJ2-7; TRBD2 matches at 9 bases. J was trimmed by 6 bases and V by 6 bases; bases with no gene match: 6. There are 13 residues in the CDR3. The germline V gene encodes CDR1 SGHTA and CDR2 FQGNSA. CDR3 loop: CASSHSGGFEQYF. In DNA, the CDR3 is TGTGCCAGCAGTCATAGCGGGGGCTTCGAGCAGTACTTC. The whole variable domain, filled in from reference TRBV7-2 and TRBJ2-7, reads GAGVSQSPSNKVTEKGKDVELRCDPISGHTALYWYRQSLGQGLEFLIYFQGNSAPDKSGLPSDRFSAERTGGSVSTLTIQRTQQEDSAVYLCASSHSGGFEQYFGPGTRLTVT.

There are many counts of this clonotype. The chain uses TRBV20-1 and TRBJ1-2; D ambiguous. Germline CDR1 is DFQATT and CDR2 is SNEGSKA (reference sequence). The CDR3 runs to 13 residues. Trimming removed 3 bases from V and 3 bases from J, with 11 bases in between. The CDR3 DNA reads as TGCAGTGCTAGCCCCGGGCAGGACTATGGCTACACCTTC. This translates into CSASPGQDYGYTF.

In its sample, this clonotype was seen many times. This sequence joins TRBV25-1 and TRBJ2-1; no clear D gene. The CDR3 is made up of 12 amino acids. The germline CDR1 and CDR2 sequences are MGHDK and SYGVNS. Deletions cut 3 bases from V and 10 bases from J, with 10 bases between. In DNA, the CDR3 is TGTGCCAGCAGTGAGACATATAGGGAGCAGTTCTTC. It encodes CASSETYREQFF. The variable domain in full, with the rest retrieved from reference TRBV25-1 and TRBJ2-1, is EADIYQTPRYLVIGTGKKITLECSQTMGHDKMYWYQQDPGMELHLIHYSYGVNSTEKGDLSSESTVSRIRTEHFPLTLESARPSHTSQYLCASSETYREQFFGPGTRLTVL.

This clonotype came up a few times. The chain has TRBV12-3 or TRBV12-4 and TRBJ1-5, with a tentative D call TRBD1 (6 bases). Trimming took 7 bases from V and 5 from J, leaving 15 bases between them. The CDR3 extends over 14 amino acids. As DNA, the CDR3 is TGTGCCAGCAACAAAGACAGGCGAGATCAGCCCCAGCATTTT. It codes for CASNKDRRDQPQHF.

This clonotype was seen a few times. CDR3 loop: CSVASGLAGGAGELFF. The CDR3, as DNA: TGCAGCGTCGCTTCTGGACTAGCGGGGGGTGCCGGGGAGCTGTTTTTT. This rearrangement joins TRBV29-1 to TRBJ2-2; 14 nucleotides align to TRBD2. From germline, CDR1 is SQVTM and CDR2 ANQGSEA. This CDR3 contains 16 residues. V lost 6 bases and J lost 6; bases outside the gene matches: 9.

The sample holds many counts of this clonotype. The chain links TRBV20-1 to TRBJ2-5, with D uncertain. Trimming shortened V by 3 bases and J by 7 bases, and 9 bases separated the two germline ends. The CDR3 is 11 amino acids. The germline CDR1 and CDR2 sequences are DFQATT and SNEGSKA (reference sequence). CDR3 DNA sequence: TGCAGTGCTAGCCGGTCCCGGACCCAGTACTTC. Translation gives CSASRSRTQYF.

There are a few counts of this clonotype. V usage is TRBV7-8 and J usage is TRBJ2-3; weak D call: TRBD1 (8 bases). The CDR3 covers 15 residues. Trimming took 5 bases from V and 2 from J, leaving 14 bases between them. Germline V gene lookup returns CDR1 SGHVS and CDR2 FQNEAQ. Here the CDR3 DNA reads TGTGCCAGCAGCCGGGGGGACAGGTCCACAGATACGCAGTATTTT. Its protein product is CASSRGDRSTDTQYF.

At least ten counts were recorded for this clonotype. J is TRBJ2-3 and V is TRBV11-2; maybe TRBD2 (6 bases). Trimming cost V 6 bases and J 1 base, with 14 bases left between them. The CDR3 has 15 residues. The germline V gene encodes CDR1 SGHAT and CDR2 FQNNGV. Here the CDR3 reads CASSRKVAGTDTQYF. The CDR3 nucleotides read TGTGCCAGCAGTAGAAAGGTAGCGGGCACAGATACGCAGTATTTT.

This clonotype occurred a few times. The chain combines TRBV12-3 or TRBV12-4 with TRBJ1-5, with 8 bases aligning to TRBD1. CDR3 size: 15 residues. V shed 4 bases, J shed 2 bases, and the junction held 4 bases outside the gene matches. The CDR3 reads CASSWTGSGNQPQHF. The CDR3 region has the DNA TGTGCCAGCAGTTGGACAGGGTCGGGCAATCAGCCCCAGCATTTT.

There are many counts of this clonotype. The CDR3 nucleotides read TGTGCCAGCAGTCCCTATAACACAGATACGCAGTATTTT. This gives the protein CASSPYNTDTQYF. The chain has TRBV28 and TRBJ2-3; D remains unclear. The CDR3 contains 13 residues. Trimming removed 5 bases from V and 2 bases from J, with 8 bases in between. The germline gives CDR1 MDHEN, CDR2 SYDVKM.

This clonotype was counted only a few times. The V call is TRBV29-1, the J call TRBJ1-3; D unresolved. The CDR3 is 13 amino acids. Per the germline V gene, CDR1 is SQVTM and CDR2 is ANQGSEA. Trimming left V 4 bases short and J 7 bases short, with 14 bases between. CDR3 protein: CSVGGPGGNTIYF. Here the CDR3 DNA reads TGCAGCGTTGGCGGACCTGGCGGCAACACCATATATTTT.

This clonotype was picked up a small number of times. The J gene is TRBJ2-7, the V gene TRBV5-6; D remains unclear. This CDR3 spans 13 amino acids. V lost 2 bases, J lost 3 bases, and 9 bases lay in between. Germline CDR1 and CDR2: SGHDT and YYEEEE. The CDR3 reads CASSFQDRYEQYF. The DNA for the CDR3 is TGTGCCAGCAGCTTTCAGGACCGCTACGAGCAGTACTTC.

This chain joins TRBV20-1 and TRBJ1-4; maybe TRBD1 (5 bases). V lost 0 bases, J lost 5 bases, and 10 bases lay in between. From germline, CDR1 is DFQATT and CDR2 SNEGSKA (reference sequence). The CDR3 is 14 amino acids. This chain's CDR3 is CSAREGGFNEKLFF. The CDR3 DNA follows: TGCAGTGCTAGAGAGGGGGGTTTCAATGAAAAACTGTTTTTT.

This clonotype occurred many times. DNA for the CDR3: TGCAGCGTTGGGGGGGACAGGGAAACCTACAATGAGCAGTTCTTC. This gives the protein CSVGGDRETYNEQFF. The chain combines TRBV29-1 with TRBJ2-1; TRBD1 matches at 9 bases. The CDR3 is made up of 15 amino acids. J was trimmed by 2 bases and V by 4 bases; bases with no gene match: 6. Germline V gene lookup returns CDR1 SQVTM and CDR2 ANQGSEA.

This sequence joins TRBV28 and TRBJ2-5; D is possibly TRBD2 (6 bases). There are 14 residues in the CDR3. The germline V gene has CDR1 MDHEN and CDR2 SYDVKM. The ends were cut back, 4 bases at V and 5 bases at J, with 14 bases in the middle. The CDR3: CASSSPGTRETQYF. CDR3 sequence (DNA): TGTGCCAGCAGTTCCCCGGGGACTCGGGAGACCCAGTACTTC.

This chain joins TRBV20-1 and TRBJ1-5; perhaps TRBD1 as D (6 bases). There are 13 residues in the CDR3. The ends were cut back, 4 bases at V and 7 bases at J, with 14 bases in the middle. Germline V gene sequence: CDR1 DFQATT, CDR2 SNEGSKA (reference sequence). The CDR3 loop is CSATTGQVQPQHF. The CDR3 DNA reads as TGCAGTGCTACCACAGGGCAGGTACAGCCCCAGCATTTT.

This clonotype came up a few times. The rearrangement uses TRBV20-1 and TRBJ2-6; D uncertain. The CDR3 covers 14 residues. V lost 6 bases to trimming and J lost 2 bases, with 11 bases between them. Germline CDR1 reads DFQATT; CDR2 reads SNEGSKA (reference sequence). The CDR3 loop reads CSATYITGANVLTF. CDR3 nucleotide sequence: TGCAGTGCGACTTACATCACTGGGGCCAACGTCCTGACTTTC.